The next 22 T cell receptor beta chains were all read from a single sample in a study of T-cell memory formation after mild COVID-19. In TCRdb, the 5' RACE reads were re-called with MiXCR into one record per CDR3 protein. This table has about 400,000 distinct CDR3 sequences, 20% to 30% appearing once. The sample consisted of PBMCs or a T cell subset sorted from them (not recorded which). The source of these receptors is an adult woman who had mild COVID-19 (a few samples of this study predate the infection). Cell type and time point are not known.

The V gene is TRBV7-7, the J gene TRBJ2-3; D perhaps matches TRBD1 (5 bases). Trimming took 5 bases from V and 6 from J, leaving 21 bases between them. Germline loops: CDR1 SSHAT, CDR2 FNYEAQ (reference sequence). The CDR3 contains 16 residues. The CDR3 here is CASSPDPQGSYDTQYF. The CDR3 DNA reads TGTGCCAGCAGCCCAGATCCGCAGGGTTCTTACGATACGCAGTATTTT.

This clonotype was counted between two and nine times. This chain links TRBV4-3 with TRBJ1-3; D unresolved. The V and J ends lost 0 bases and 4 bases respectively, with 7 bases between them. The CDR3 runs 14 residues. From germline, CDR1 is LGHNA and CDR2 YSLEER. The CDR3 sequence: CASSQDRSGNTIYF. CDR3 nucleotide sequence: TGCGCCAGCAGCCAAGATAGGTCCGGAAACACCATATATTTT.

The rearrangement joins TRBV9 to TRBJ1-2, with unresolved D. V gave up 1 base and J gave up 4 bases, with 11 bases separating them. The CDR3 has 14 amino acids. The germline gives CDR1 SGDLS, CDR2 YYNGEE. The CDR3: CASSVRSTSYGYTF. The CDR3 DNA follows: TGTGCCAGCAGCGTAAGAAGTACCAGCTATGGCTACACCTTC.

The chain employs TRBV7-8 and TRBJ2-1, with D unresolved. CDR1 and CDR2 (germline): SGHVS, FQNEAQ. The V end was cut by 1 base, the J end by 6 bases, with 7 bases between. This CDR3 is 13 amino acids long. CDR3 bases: TGTGCCAGCAGCTTAGGCGCGATCAATGAGCAGTTCTTC. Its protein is CASSLGAINEQFF.

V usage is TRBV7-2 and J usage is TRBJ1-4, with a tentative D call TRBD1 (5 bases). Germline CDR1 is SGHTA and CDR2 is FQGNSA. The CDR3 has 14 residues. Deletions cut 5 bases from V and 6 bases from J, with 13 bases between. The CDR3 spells CASSLDGGDEKLFF. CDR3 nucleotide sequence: TGTGCCAGCAGCCTCGATGGGGGGGATGAAAAACTGTTTTTT.

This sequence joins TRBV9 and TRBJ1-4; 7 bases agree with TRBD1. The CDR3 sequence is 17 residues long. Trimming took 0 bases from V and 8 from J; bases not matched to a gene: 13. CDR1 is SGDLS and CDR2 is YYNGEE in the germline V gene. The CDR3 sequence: CASSVATTGLRGEKLFF. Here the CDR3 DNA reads TGTGCCAGCAGCGTAGCTACGACAGGGCTACGGGGAGAAAAACTGTTTTTT. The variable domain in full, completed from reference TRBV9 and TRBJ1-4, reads DSGVTQTPKHLITATGQRVTLRCSPRSGDLSVYWYQQSLDQGLQFLIQYYNGEERAKGNILERFSAQQFPDLHSELNLSSLELGDSALYFCASSVATTGLRGEKLFFGSGTQLSVL.

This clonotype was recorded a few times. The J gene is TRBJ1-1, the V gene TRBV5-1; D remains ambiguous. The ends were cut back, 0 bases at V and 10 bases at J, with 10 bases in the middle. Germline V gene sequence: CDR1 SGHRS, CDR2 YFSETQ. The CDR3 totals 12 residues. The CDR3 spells CASSLDGKGAFF. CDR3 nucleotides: TGCGCCAGCAGCTTGGATGGCAAGGGAGCTTTCTTT.

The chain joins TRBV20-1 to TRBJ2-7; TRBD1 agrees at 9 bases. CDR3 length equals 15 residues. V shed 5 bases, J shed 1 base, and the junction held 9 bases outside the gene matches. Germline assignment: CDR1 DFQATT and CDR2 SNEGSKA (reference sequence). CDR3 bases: TGCAGTGCTGAAGTGACGGGACAGGGATCCTACGAGCAGTACTTC. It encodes CSAEVTGQGSYEQYF.

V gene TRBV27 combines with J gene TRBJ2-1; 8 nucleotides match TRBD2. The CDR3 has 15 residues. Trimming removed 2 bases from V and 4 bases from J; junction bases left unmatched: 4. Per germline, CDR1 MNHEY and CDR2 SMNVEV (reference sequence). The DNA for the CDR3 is TGTGCCAGCAGTTTAGCAGCTAGCGGGTACAATGAGCAGTTCTTC. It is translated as CASSLAASGYNEQFF.

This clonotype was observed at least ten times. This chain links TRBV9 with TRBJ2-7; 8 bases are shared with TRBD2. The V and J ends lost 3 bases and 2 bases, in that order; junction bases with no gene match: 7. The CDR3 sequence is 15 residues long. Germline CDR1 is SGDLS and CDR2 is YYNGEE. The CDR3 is CASSAEPGLAYEQYF. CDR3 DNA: TGTGCCAGCAGCGCTGAACCGGGACTAGCCTACGAGCAGTACTTC. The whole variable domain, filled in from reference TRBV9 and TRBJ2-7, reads DSGVTQTPKHLITATGQRVTLRCSPRSGDLSVYWYQQSLDQGLQFLIQYYNGEERAKGNILERFSAQQFPDLHSELNLSSLELGDSALYFCASSAEPGLAYEQYFGPGTRLTVT.

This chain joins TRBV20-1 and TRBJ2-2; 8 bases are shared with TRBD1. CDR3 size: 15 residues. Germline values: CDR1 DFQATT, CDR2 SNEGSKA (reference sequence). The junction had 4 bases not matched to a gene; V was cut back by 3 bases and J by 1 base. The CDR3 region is CSARETGENTGELFF. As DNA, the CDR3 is TGCAGTGCTAGGGAGACAGGGGAGAACACCGGGGAGCTGTTTTTT.

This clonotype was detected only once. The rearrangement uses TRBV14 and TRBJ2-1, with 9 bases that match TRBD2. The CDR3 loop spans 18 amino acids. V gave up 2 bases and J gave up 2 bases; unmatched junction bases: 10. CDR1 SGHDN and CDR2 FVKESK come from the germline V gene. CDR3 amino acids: CASSQLLLSGGPYNEQFF. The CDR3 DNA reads TGTGCCAGCAGCCAACTCCTACTTAGCGGGGGCCCCTACAATGAGCAGTTCTTC. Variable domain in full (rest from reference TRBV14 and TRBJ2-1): EAGVTQFPSHSVIEKGQTVTLRCDPISGHDNLYWYRRVMGKEIKFLLHFVKESKQDESGMPNNRFLAERTGGTYSTLKVQPAELEDSGVYFCASSQLLLSGGPYNEQFFGPGTRLTVL.

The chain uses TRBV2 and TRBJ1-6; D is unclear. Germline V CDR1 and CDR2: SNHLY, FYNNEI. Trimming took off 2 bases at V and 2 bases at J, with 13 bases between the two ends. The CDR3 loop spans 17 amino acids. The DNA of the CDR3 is TGTGCCAGCAGTGAAAGGGTCCCTGGGGCCTATAATTCACCCCTCCACTTT. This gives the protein CASSERVPGAYNSPLHF.

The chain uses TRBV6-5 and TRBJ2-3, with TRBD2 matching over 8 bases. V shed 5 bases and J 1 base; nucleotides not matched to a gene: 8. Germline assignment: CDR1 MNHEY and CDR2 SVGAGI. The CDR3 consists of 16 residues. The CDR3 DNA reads TGTGCCAGCAGTCAAGCGCTAGCGGGCCGCACAGATACGCAGTATTTT. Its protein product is CASSQALAGRTDTQYF.

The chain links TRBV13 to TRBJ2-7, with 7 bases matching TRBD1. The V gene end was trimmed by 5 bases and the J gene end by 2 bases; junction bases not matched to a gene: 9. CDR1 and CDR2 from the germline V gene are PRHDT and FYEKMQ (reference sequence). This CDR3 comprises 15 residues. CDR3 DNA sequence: TGTGCCAGCAGCCAACCGGGACAGTACCCCTACGAGCAGTACTTC. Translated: CASSQPGQYPYEQYF.

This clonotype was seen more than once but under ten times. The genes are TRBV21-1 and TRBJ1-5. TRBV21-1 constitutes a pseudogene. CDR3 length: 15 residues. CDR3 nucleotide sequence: TGTGCCAGCAGCAAACAGACGGGGAGCAATCAGCCCCAGCATTTT. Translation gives CASSKQTGSNQPQHF.

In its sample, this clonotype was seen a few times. The CDR3 DNA reads as TGCAGTGCTAGTGGGAGACCCCCGGACGTTGAGCAGTACTTC. The encoded protein is CSASGRPPDVEQYF. The chain couples TRBV20-1 to TRBJ2-7, with a possible D match to TRBD2 (5 bases). The germline V and J ends were trimmed by 3 bases and 7 bases, with 19 bases remaining between them. CDR3 length: 14 residues. The V gene's germline CDR1 is DFQATT and CDR2 SNEGSKA (reference sequence).

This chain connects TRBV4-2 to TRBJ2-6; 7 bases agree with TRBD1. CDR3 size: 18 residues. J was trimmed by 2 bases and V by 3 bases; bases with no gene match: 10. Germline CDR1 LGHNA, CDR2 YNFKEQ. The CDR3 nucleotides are TGTGCCAGCAGCCACCCACAGGGGAATCCTGCTGGGGCCAACGTCCTGACTTTC. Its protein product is CASSHPQGNPAGANVLTF.

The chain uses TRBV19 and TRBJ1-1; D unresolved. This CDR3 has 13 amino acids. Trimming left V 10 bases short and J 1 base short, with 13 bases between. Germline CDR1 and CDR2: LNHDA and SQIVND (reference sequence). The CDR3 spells CATGRLGNTEAFF. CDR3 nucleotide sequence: TGTGCCACTGGAAGGTTGGGGAACACTGAAGCTTTCTTT.

The CDR3 bases are TGTGCCAGCAGTCGACATCGGACAGGGAACACTGAAGCTTTCTTT. Translating it yields CASSRHRTGNTEAFF. This chain connects TRBV6-2 or TRBV6-3 to TRBJ1-1, with 7 positions matching TRBD1. The V segment lost 5 bases and the J segment 1 base; nucleotides outside the gene matches: 7. Looked up from germline, CDR1 is MNHEY and CDR2 is SVGEGT. The CDR3 extends over 15 amino acids.

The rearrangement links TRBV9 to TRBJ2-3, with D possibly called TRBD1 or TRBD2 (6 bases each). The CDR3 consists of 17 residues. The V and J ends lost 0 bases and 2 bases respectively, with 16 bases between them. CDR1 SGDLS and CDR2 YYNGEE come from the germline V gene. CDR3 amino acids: CASSVGGGGLLTDTQYF. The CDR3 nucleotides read TGTGCCAGCAGCGTAGGAGGGGGAGGCCTCCTCACAGATACGCAGTATTTT.

The CDR3 protein is CASSVDGYGYTF. The CDR3 bases are TGTGCCAGCAGCGTGGACGGTTATGGCTACACCTTC. The chain couples TRBV9 to TRBJ1-2, with unresolved D. The germline V gene has CDR1 SGDLS and CDR2 YYNGEE. This CDR3 spans 12 amino acids. Trimming stripped 2 bases from V and 5 bases from J, with 7 bases between.